The rows below give T cell receptor beta chains drawn from one sample of a study of T cell responses to AZD1222 COVID-19 vaccine. Sequencing used immunoSEQ multiplex PCR; TCRdb keeps in-frame clones, though not all of them. Of about 160,000 clones listed, 85% to 90% were seen once; the top ten hold 6.5% to 7%. Sequencing used peripheral blood, obtained on day 0 of AZD1222 vaccination. The receptors shown here come from an adult in good health. The CDR3 runs from the conserved cysteine through the conserved F or W. A D gene is named only where the DNA matches it firmly. Clone size is shown for a subset of rows, as once, few, many or a class of expanded clone.

j_call clone_size d_call v_call cdr3_aa cdr3_nt
TRBJ2-3 few TRBD2 TRBV7-3 CASSFIPFSGGAPDTQYF TGTGCCAGCAGCTTCATCCCATTTAGCGGGGGGGCCCCAGATACGCAGTATTTT
TRBJ2-5 . TRBD2 TRBV19 CASSGYQTSGVSEETQYF TGTGCCAGTAGCGGGTACCAGACTAGCGGGGTCTCGGAAGAGACCCAGTACTTC
TRBJ1-5 . . TRBV5-1 CASSLEGYSNQPQHF TGCGCCAGCAGCTTGGAAGGATATAGCAATCAGCCCCAGCATTTT
TRBJ2-7 . . TRBV19 CASKVPIQTYEQYF TGTGCCAGTAAAGTTCCCATTCAAACCTACGAGCAGTACTTC
TRBJ1-2 once . TRBV3-1/TRBV3-2 CASSPTGGGNYGYTF TGTGCCAGCAGCCCGACGGGGGGGGGAAACTATGGCTACACCTTC
TRBJ2-7 . . TRBV6-1 CASSDYLRNYEQYF TGTGCCAGCAGTGATTACCTCAGAAACTACGAGCAGTACTTC
TRBJ2-1 . TRBD1 TRBV5-4 CASTRTGPYNEQFF TGTGCCAGCACCCGGACAGGTCCATACAATGAGCAGTTCTTC
TRBJ2-5 . . TRBV7-9 CASSKTGDQETQYF TGTGCCAGCAGTAAAACAGGAGACCAAGAGACCCAGTACTTC
TRBJ2-2 once . TRBV9 CASSAKIQDPNTGELFF TGTGCCAGCAGCGCAAAGATACAGGATCCGAACACCGGGGAGCTGTTTTTT
TRBJ1-5 . . TRBV4-1 CASSPGTLGSSNQPQHF TGCGCCAGCAGCCCTGGGACCTTGGGATCGAGCAATCAGCCCCAGCATTTT
TRBJ2-7 . . TRBV6-2/TRBV6-3 CASSPDESSYEQYF TGTGCCAGCAGTCCGGACGAGAGCTCCTACGAGCAGTACTTC
TRBJ1-3 . . TRBV3-1/TRBV3-2 CASSPALRQVGNTIYF TGTGCCAGCAGCCCCGCTTTACGACAGGTTGGAAACACCATATATTTT
TRBJ1-1 once . TRBV28 CASRPGPGRQTAMNTEAFF TGTGCCAGCAGACCCGGGCCGGGACGGCAGACCGCGATGAACACTGAAGCTTTCTTT
TRBJ2-3 . TRBD1 TRBV7-3 CASSQGAGGPSTDTQYF TGTGCCAGCAGCCAGGGTGCAGGGGGACCTAGCACAGATACGCAGTATTTT
TRBJ2-7 . . TRBV4-2 CASSQEGEGPQNYEQYF TGTGCCAGCAGCCAAGAGGGAGAGGGGCCACAAAACTACGAGCAGTACTTC
TRBJ2-1 . TRBD1 TRBV19 CASSVGQAKSSYNEQFF TGTGCCAGTAGTGTCGGACAGGCAAAAAGCTCCTACAATGAGCAGTTCTTC
TRBJ1-4 . TRBD1 TRBV10-3 CAISERRQGTTNEKLFF TGTGCCATCAGTGAGCGGAGACAGGGAACAACTAATGAAAAACTGTTTTTT
TRBJ1-3 . . TRBV2 CASSVPSSGNTIYF TGTGCCAGCAGTGTCCCCAGCTCTGGAAACACCATATATTTT
TRBJ1-2 . TRBD1 TRBV5-1 CASSFIPTGGPGYTF TGCGCCAGCAGCTTTATACCCACAGGGGGCCCTGGCTACACCTTC
TRBJ2-1 . . TRBV3-1/TRBV3-2 CASSLEDSYNEQFF TGTGCCAGCAGCCTTGAGGACTCCTACAATGAGCAGTTCTTC
TRBJ2-7 . . TRBV2 CASSEMTSRGYEQYF TGTGCCAGCAGTGAAATGACTAGTCGGGGATACGAGCAGTACTTC
TRBJ2-7 . . TRBV29-1 CSVLHRDSYEQYF TGCAGCGTTTTACACAGGGACTCCTACGAGCAGTACTTC
TRBJ1-5 . TRBD1 TRBV6-5 CASSYLRDRGNQPQHF TGTGCCAGCAGTTACCTCCGGGACAGGGGCAATCAGCCCCAGCATTTT
TRBJ1-1 . . TRBV7-2 CASSLESGNRAFF TGTGCCAGCAGCTTAGAGAGTGGGAATAGAGCTTTCTTT
TRBJ2-1 . . TRBV29-1 CSAGEATGNEQFF TGCAGCGCGGGGGAGGCGACGGGGAATGAGCAGTTCTTC